This T cell receptor beta chain was observed in a study of blood T cell repertoires in COVID-19. Concerning this clone itself: A read error may account for a junction end that differs from germline.

Germline-derived CDR1 and CDR2 are MNHEY and SVGAGI. The CDR3 loop spans 15 amino acids. Clinical history as reported by participants underpinned cohort assignment. This table comes from immunoSEQ multiplex PCR, and its TCRdb copy is limited to in-frame clones, with some not included. Among 250,000 or so clones listed, 70% to 90% were seen once. The receptor was isolated from a man aged 25 to 40 who had recovered from COVID-19. Sequenced material: PBMCs or T cells enriched from blood (not recorded which). The rearrangement joins TRBV6-5 to TRBJ1-1; tentatively, D is TRBD1 (6 bases). CDR3 region: CASTTGTHGNSEAFF. The DNA for the CDR3 is TGTGCCAGCACAACGGGGACACATGGGAACTCTGAAGCTTTCTTT.